Presented here are 22 T cell receptor beta chains from one specimen sequenced in a study of tumor-infiltrating lymphocytes in primary liver carcinoma (TCRdb year 2017). Total RNA and DNA were co-extracted from around 18-30 mg of bulk tissue with the AllPrep DNA/RNA mini kit, without cell sorting. Sequencer: Illumina HiSeq 2500. Using a constant-region primer and ProtoScript II reverse transcriptase, TCRbeta-specific cDNA was reverse-transcribed from 500 ng total RNA. Construction of the TCRbeta libraries relied on three nested rounds of multiplex PCR, following a slightly modified ARM-PCR procedure. Each of the first two PCR rounds ran for approximately 10 cycles and used multiplex TRBV1-TRBV30 forward primers together with a Cbeta reverse primer. TCRdb trimmed public reads at Q25 via fastp, called clones via MiXCR and kept in-frame beta chains. One record per CDR3 amino acid sequence lists the most common genes and DNA. This sample comprises 50,000 or so distinct CDR3 sequences, around 77% of them detected only once. Of the sample, roughly 25% falls within the top ten clones.

Sequencing used liver tumor tissue from sampling region 5. What this sample's cell subset or site label stands for: tumor region T5, tumor centre. The receptors stem from a man aged 35-49 years with primary liver carcinoma and hepatitis B virus infection.

A word on this clonotype: One end of the junction does not line up with germline, which may come from a read error. V usage is TRBV11-1 and J usage is TRBJ2-1; D is perhaps TRBD2 (5 bases). Germline V gene data show CDR1 as SGHAT and CDR2 as FQDESV (reference sequence). The CDR3 length is 15 residues. In DNA, the CDR3 is TGTGTCAGCAGCTTCCGGGAACCGCTGGACAATGAGCAGTTCTTC. Its translation: CVSSFREPLDNEQFF.

Notes on this clonotype: A junction boundary mismatches the germline segment, possibly from a read error. The V call is TRBV5-1, the J call TRBJ1-2, with D unresolved. Germline CDR1 and CDR2: SGHRS and YFSETQ. This CDR3 has 13 amino acids. The CDR3 reads CASSLLSDYGCSF. The CDR3 DNA reads as TGCGCCAGCAGTTTGCTGTCGGACTATGGCTGCTCCTTC.

Remarks on this clonotype: Lacking the conserved final phenylalanine or tryptophan, this CDR3 likely reflects a read error. The chain employs TRBV5-4 and TRBJ2-6; no reliable D call. The V gene's germline CDR1 is SGHNT and CDR2 YYREEE (reference sequence). The CDR3 sequence is 18 residues long. The ends were cut back, 0 bases at V and 0 bases at J, with 13 bases in the middle. DNA for the CDR3: TGTGCCAGCAGCTTGGGACCGCTATCCTCCTCTGGGGCCAACGTCCTGACTTCC. It specifies CASSLGPLSSSGANVLTS.

In the case of this clonotype: A much bigger clone sits one base away, suggesting this may be a read error. The V and J genes are TRBV28 and TRBJ1-6, with TRBD1 matching 9 bases. There are 15 residues in the CDR3. Germline CDR1 is MDHEN and CDR2 is SYDVKM. The DNA of the CDR3 is TGTGTCAGCAGTTTATTCGGGACAGGGTATTCACCCCTCCACTTT. This encodes CVSSLFGTGYSPLHF.

On this clonotype itself: Sequence at one end of the junction differs from germline and may be a read error. The chain uses TRBV19 and TRBJ2-2, with TRBD1 matching 8 bases. The CDR3 contains 15 residues. Germline V gene data show CDR1 as LNHDA and CDR2 as SQIVND (reference sequence). CDR3 bases: TGTGCCAGTAAGGCCAGGGGGCAGAACACCAGGGAGCTGTTTTTT. Protein sequence: CASKARGQNTRELFF. Variable domain in full (rest from reference TRBV19 and TRBJ2-2): DGGITQSPKYLFRKEGQNVTLSCEQNLNHDAMYWYRQDPGQGLRLIYYSQIVNDFQKGDIAEGYSVSREKKESFPLTVTSAQKNPTAFYLCASKARGQNTRELFFGEGSRLTVL.

The CDR3 DNA reads TGTACTAGCAATACTAGCGGGTTCTACAATGAGCAGTTCTTC. Residues: CTSNTSGFYNEQFF. This chain joins TRBV11-2 and TRBJ2-1, with 9 bases aligning to TRBD2. The germline gives CDR1 SGHAT, CDR2 FQNNGV. This CDR3 comprises 14 residues.

With respect to this clonotype: Mismatch with germline at one junction end may stem from a read error. The chain recombines TRBV4-2 with TRBJ2-3; D may correspond to TRBD1 or TRBD2 (5 bases each). The CDR3 runs 15 residues. Germline CDR1 LGHNA, CDR2 YNFKEQ. The CDR3 DNA reads TGTGCCAACAGCGGTTTCGAGGGGAGCACAGATACGCAGTACTTT. The encoded protein is CANSGFEGSTDTQYF.

Worth noting for this clonotype: Possible read error: a much larger clone is one base away. Since the CDR3 does not end with the conserved phenylalanine or tryptophan, this likely comes from a read error. CDR3 sequence: CAWSVRGNSYNEQFL. The CDR3 bases are TGTGCCTGGAGTGTAAGGGGCAACTCCTACAATGAGCAGTTCCTC. The chain carries TRBV30 and TRBJ2-1, with a possible D match to TRBD1 (5 bases). The CDR3 has 15 residues. The V gene's germline CDR1 is GTSNPN and CDR2 SVGIG (reference sequence). The V end lost 0 bases, the J end lost 0 bases, and 9 bases lay between the germline ends.

A remark on this clonotype: This CDR3 is missing its conserved last phenylalanine or tryptophan, likely due to a read error. It is unclear where the CDR3 begins or ends on the DNA, so no DNA is shown, and the CDR3 is as TCRdb lists it. The chain combines TRBV11-3 with TRBJ2-1. The length of the CDR3 is 12 amino acids, counting both ends. Germline lookup yields CDR1 SGHNT and CDR2 YENEEA. The CDR3: CASSLNANVQSS.

As concerns this clonotype: The junction and the germline gene differ at one end; a read error may be behind it. The chain couples TRBV6-5 to TRBJ2-5; D remains unclear. The CDR3 is 17 amino acids. Germline V lookup: CDR1 MNHEY, CDR2 SVGAGI. CDR3 sequence (DNA): TGTGTCAGCAGTTACTCAAGTAGTGGCGGATCCCAAGAGACCCAGTACTTC. Translated: CVSSYSSSGGSQETQYF.

The V and J genes are TRBV12-3 or TRBV12-4 and TRBJ2-1, with a tentative D call TRBD2 (6 bases). CDR3 size: 14 residues. Deletions cut 9 bases from V and 10 bases from J, with 22 bases between. CDR3 loop: CARLSSRRAGEQFF. CDR3 bases: TGTGCCAGGCTCTCTAGCAGGAGGGCGGGGGAGCAGTTCTTC.

With regard to this clonotype: The conserved closing phenylalanine or tryptophan is absent in this CDR3, likely reflecting a read error. J is TRBJ2-4 and V is TRBV28; D gene ambiguous. CDR1 MDHEN and CDR2 SYDVKM come from the germline V gene. The CDR3 runs to 11 residues. The V gene lost 4 bases and the J gene lost 12 bases, with 10 bases spanning the gap. CDR3 amino acids: CASSSVLTQYI. The CDR3 DNA sequence: TGTGCCAGCAGTTCGGTACTTACTCAGTACATC.

This clonotype has more than one count but fewer than ten. A single base separates this from a much larger clone, so it may be a read error. The rearrangement joins TRBV28 to TRBJ1-1; D unclear. The CDR3 has 13 residues. CDR1 is MDHEN, CDR2 SYDVKM, per germline. The CDR3 spells CTSSLYRNTEAFF. CDR3 DNA sequence: TGTACCAGCAGTTTGTACAGGAACACTGAAGCTTTCTTT. The whole variable domain, filled in from reference TRBV28 and TRBJ1-1, reads DVKVTQSSRYLVKRTGEKVFLECVQDMDHENMFWYRQDPGLGLRLIYFSYDVKMKEKGDIPEGYSVSREKKERFSLILESASTNQTSMYLCTSSLYRNTEAFFGQGTRLTVV.

The J gene is TRBJ2-1, the V gene TRBV28, with D possibly matching TRBD2 (6 bases). Germline V gene sequence: CDR1 MDHEN, CDR2 SYDVKM. The germline V and J ends were trimmed by 9 bases and 6 bases, with 18 bases remaining between them. The CDR3 sequence is 14 residues long. CDR3 nucleotides: TGTGCCAGAGGCCCGGGACTCCGATTCAATGAGCAGTTCTTC. Its translation is CARGPGLRFNEQFF.

Concerning this clonotype itself: At one of its ends the junction is not consistent with the germline gene, which may arise from a read error. The chain couples TRBV6-6 to TRBJ2-3; 8 bases fit TRBD2. This CDR3 has 16 residues. Germline CDR1 is MNHNY and CDR2 is SVGAGI (reference sequence). The CDR3 sequence: CATRLAGCPRTDKQYF. The CDR3 nucleotides read TGTGCCACCCGATTAGCGGGATGTCCCCGCACAGATAAGCAGTATTTT.

This clonotype was detected only once. At one of its ends the junction is not consistent with the germline gene, which may arise from a read error. The chain joins TRBV11-1 to TRBJ2-3; D gene unclear. The CDR3 contains 15 residues. Germline V gives CDR1 SGHAT, CDR2 FQDESV (reference sequence). The CDR3 DNA follows: TGTGCCAACAGTTTGCCGAAGGAGAGCACAGATATGCAGTATTTT. Amino acid sequence: CANSLPKESTDMQYF. Using reference TRBV11-1 and TRBJ2-3 for the parts outside the CDR3, the full variable domain is EAEVAQSPRYKITEKSQAVAFWCDPISGHATLYWYRQILGQGPELLVQFQDESVVDDSQLPKDRFSAERLKGVDSTLKIQPAELGDSAMYLCANSLPKESTDMQYFGPGTRLTVL.

Note on this clonotype: Here the CDR3 omits its conserved ending phenylalanine or tryptophan, so a read error is the likely source. The chain links TRBV11-2 to TRBJ2-2, with 11 bases lining up with TRBD2. This CDR3 spans 18 amino acids. CDR1 and CDR2 (germline): SGHAT, FQNNGV. The CDR3 DNA reads as TGTGCCAGCAGCTGGGACGCCCCGGGACTAGCGGACACCCGGGAGCTGTTTTGT. Its translation: CASSWDAPGLADTRELFC.

This clonotype was detected only once. The CDR3 carries no conserved terminal phenylalanine or tryptophan, so it likely arises from a read error. J is TRBJ2-1 and V is TRBV30; D is unresolved. The CDR3 is made up of 16 amino acids. Per the germline V gene, CDR1 is GTSNPN and CDR2 is SVGIG (reference sequence). Here the CDR3 reads CAWSRPESESYNEQFL. The CDR3 DNA sequence: TGCGCCTGGAGCCGGCCGGAGTCTGAGTCCTACAATGAGCAGTTCTTA.

The chain employs TRBV7-9 and TRBJ2-7; TRBD2 might be the D (5 bases). Trimming took off 5 bases at V and 7 bases at J, with 12 bases between the two ends. From germline, CDR1 is SEHNR and CDR2 FQNEAQ (reference sequence). This CDR3 comprises 12 residues. The CDR3 coding sequence is TGTGCCAGCAGCCCCGGTTTAGCGGAGCAGTACTTC. Protein product: CASSPGLAEQYF.

Points on this clonotype: At one end the junction does not follow the germline gene, possibly because of a read error. The rearrangement links TRBV5-6 to TRBJ2-7, with 8 positions matching TRBD1. The length of the CDR3 is 14 residues. Germline values: CDR1 SGHDT, CDR2 YYEEEE. CDR3 sequence: CASTSRTGPYDQYF. As DNA, the CDR3 is TGTGCCAGCACCTCGCGGACAGGGCCCTACGACCAGTACTTC. Based on the CDR3 plus reference TRBV5-6 and TRBJ2-7, the full variable domain is DAGVTQSPTHLIKTRGQQVTLRCSPKSGHDTVSWYQQALGQGPQFIFQYYEEEERQRGNFPDRFSGHQFPNYSSELNVNALLLGDSALYLCASTSRTGPYDQYFGPGTRLTVT.

A remark on this clonotype: This is likely a read error, given that the CDR3 carries no conserved phenylalanine or tryptophan at its end. The chain uses TRBV5-1 and TRBJ2-5; 7 bases map to TRBD2. The CDR3 extends over 16 amino acids. CDR1 is SGHRS, CDR2 YFSETQ, per germline. CDR3 DNA sequence: TGCGCCAGCGGCTTGTCGGGAGGTCTTCGCCAAGAGACCCAGTACCTC. Translating gives CASGLSGGLRQETQYL.

In regard to this clonotype: The missing conserved phenylalanine or tryptophan at the end of this CDR3 makes a read error likely. The V gene is TRBV7-8, the J gene TRBJ2-1; possible D gene TRBD1, 5 bases. Trimming left V 5 bases short and J 8 bases short, with 16 bases between. In germline, CDR1 is SGHVS, CDR2 FQNEAQ. The CDR3 runs to 14 residues. CDR3 coding DNA: TGTGCCAGCAGCCGGTTGGGGCCTTTCTATGAGCAGTTCTTG. Residues: CASSRLGPFYEQFL.